This T cell receptor beta chain stems from a study of memory CD4+ T cells and cytomegalovirus serostatus. Turning to the study itself: Healthy Belgian adult donors included roughly ten CMV-positive and some 24 CMV-negative people.

Study-level findings and limits: Of under 200 reported CMV TCRbeta sequences, 65 to 85 were found in memory CD4+ repertoires.

Notes on this clone: The antigen remains unidentified.

The CDR3 has 14 residues. Germline V CDR1 and CDR2: SGHDT, YYEEEE. Germline trimming cut 5 bases from V and 1 base from J; bases unmatched to any gene: 5. The sort gate was single viable CD3+CD4+CD8-CD45RO+ cells for memory CD4+ T cells. Donors' CMV status reflects serum IgG against pp150, pp28, p38, p52. Profiled with immunoSEQ multiplex PCR; TCRdb holds only in-frame clones, not every one. In the table there are about 92,000 clones, 75% to 90% of which are singletons. J is TRBJ1-2 and V is TRBV5-6; 7 bases match TRBD1. The clonotype was recovered from an adult in good health and CMV-seropositive. The sequenced material came from memory CD4+ T cells from blood. This CDR3 reads CASRGQAGNYGYTF. The CDR3 bases are TGTGCCAGCAGAGGACAGGCTGGTAACTATGGCTACACCTTC. The full variable domain, completed using reference TRBV5-6 and TRBJ1-2, is DAGVTQSPTHLIKTRGQQVTLRCSPKSGHDTVSWYQQALGQGPQFIFQYYEEEERQRGNFPDRFSGHQFPNYSSELNVNALLLGDSALYLCASRGQAGNYGYTFGSGTRLTVV.